This T cell receptor (beta chain) was identified during a study of T cells in localized non-small cell lung cancer. The protocol was immunoSEQ multiplex PCR, while the TCRdb copy is restricted to in-frame clones and leaves out a portion. The sample includes about 52,000 clones, about 87% of them seen just once. The V end lost 5 bases, the J end lost 0 bases, and 10 bases lay between the germline ends. CDR3 size: 14 residues. Germline V lookup: CDR1 LNHDA, CDR2 SQIVND (reference sequence). V usage is TRBV19 and J usage is TRBJ1-2, with TRBD1 as a possible D gene (5 bases). Sequenced here: PBMCs, sampled before any cancer treatment. The sequence came from a female donor with stage II lung adenocarcinoma. CDR3 bases: TGTGCCAGTAGTGTCAGACAGTCTAACTATGGCTACACCTTC. It translates to CASSVRQSNYGYTF.